Sequencing of this TCR beta chain was carried out in a study of blood T cell repertoires in COVID-19. In the study overall: COVID-19 samples collected from the United States, Italy and Spain covered acute and convalescent phases.

Trimming removed 5 bases at V and 5 bases at J, with 12 bases between. CDR1 is SEHNR, CDR2 FQNEAQ, per germline (reference sequence). This CDR3 comprises 13 residues. Data came from immunoSEQ multiplex PCR; TCRdb stores just in-frame clones and leaves some out. The sample has about 220,000 clones; about 86% are singletons. The receptor comes from a woman aged 25 to 39 who had recovered from COVID-19. The sequenced sample was peripheral blood. The chain couples TRBV7-9 to TRBJ2-5; no reliable D call. The CDR3 coding sequence is TGTGCCAGCAGCATCATTCCACGGGAGACCCAGTACTTC. As protein: CASSIIPRETQYF. Filled out from reference TRBV7-9 and TRBJ2-5, the complete variable domain reads DTGVSQNPRHKITKRGQNVTFRCDPISEHNRLYWYRQTLGQGPEFLTYFQNEAQLEKSRLLSDRFSAERPKGSFSTLEIQRTEQGDSAMYLCASSIIPRETQYFGPGTRLLVL.